The entry below gives a single T cell receptor beta chain sequence along with its context. This entry belongs to a study of cytotoxic CD8 clonotypes in ibrutinib-treated CLL. Overall study: Specimens for response were gathered following a median about twelve months of therapy, spanning 6 to 36.

TCRdb's table, derived via immunoSEQ multiplex PCR, lists solely in-frame clones and lacks some. The sample has hundreds of thousands of clones, around 70% seen once; the top ten hold 15%. Germline V gene sequence: CDR1 MDHEN, CDR2 SYDVKM. This CDR3 is built from 13 residues. Trimming stripped 5 bases from V and 4 bases from J, with 12 bases between. The sequencing used PBMCs, collected after 24 months of ibrutinib treatment. The receptor was isolated from a human donor with chronic lymphocytic leukemia. J is TRBJ2-7 and V is TRBV28; D is unresolved. The DNA of the CDR3 is TGTGCCAGCAGTCCCCGGCTCGATTACGAGCAGTACTTC. Translated, it gives CASSPRLDYEQYF.